One and the same sample provided the 7 T cell receptor beta chains below, sequenced in a study of neurological immune-mediated disorders. Using its own MiXCR run on the 5' RACE reads, TCRdb lists one record per CDR3 protein. The sample lists 80,000 or so distinct CDR3 sequences; 9.4% were seen once. The specimen was PBMCs. The source of these receptors is a man aged 50-60 years in good health.

The chain joins TRBV27 to TRBJ1-5; D is possibly TRBD1 (6 bases). From germline, CDR1 is MNHEY and CDR2 SMNVEV (reference sequence). CDR3 length: 14 residues. Deletions cut 5 bases from V and 6 bases from J, with 14 bases between. The CDR3 reads CASSIRRGGQPQHF. The CDR3 nucleotides are TGTGCCAGCAGTATTAGAAGGGGGGGTCAGCCCCAGCATTTT.

Many counts were recorded for this clonotype. The V gene is TRBV7-9, the J gene TRBJ2-7, with D possibly matching TRBD1 (6 bases). The CDR3 totals 15 residues. CDR1 is SEHNR and CDR2 is FQNEAQ in the germline V gene (reference sequence). V lost 1 base and J lost 1, with 11 bases in between. The CDR3 DNA reads TGTGCCAGCAGCTTAGAGGCTGGACAGTCCTACGAGCAGTACTTC. Amino acids: CASSLEAGQSYEQYF.

The chain joins TRBV11-2 to TRBJ2-5; TRBD1 aligns across 8 bases. V dropped 3 bases and J dropped 7; count of bases not matched to a gene: 7. CDR3 length: 14 amino acids. Looked up from germline, CDR1 is SGHAT and CDR2 is FQNNGV. DNA of the CDR3: TGTGCCAGCAGCTTCGGCAGGGGGCATGGGACCCAGTACTTC. Protein: CASSFGRGHGTQYF. The full variable domain, in which reference TRBV11-2 and TRBJ2-5 provide the parts outside the CDR3, is EAGVAQSPRYKIIEKRQSVAFWCNPISGHATLYWYQQILGQGPKLLIQFQNNGVVDDSQLPKDRFSAERLKGVDSTLKIQPAKLEDSAVYLCASSFGRGHGTQYFGPGTRLLVL.

This clonotype was seen repeatedly, ten times or more. The J gene is TRBJ2-3, the V gene TRBV10-3; TRBD1 might be the D (5 bases). Trimming removed 0 bases from V and 0 bases from J, with 7 bases in between. Germline loops: CDR1 ENHRY, CDR2 SYGVKD. CDR3 length: 15 residues. The CDR3 coding sequence is TGTGCCATCAGTGAGTCTAGGGGAAGCACAGATACGCAGTATTTT. Encoded protein: CAISESRGSTDTQYF.

This clonotype occurred many times. The V gene is TRBV24-1, the J gene TRBJ2-1; weak D call: TRBD2 (6 bases). This CDR3 is 16 amino acids long. Trimming cost V 0 bases and J 0 bases, with 8 bases left between them. The germline CDR1 and CDR2 sequences are KGHDR and SFDVKD. The CDR3 DNA sequence: TGTGCCACCAGTGATTTGCGGGAGAGCTCCTACAATGAGCAGTTCTTC. This translates into CATSDLRESSYNEQFF.

This clonotype was seen at least ten times. The rearrangement links TRBV5-1 to TRBJ2-3, with 11 bases aligning to TRBD1. V trimming: 6 bases; J trimming: 5 bases; junction bases outside the gene matches: 2. The germline gives CDR1 SGHRS, CDR2 YFSETQ. CDR3 length: 13 amino acids. CDR3 coding DNA: TGCGCCAGCACCGGGACAGGGGGAGATACGCAGTATTTT. Residues: CASTGTGGDTQYF.

In its sample, this clonotype was seen a few times. The chain has TRBV25-1 and TRBJ1-1, with D unresolved. Germline V lookup: CDR1 MGHDK, CDR2 SYGVNS. CDR3 length equals 11 residues. V was pared by 0 bases and J by 6 bases, with 2 bases between. This CDR3 reads CASSEYSEAFF. The CDR3 nucleotides read TGTGCCAGCAGTGAATATTCTGAAGCTTTCTTT.